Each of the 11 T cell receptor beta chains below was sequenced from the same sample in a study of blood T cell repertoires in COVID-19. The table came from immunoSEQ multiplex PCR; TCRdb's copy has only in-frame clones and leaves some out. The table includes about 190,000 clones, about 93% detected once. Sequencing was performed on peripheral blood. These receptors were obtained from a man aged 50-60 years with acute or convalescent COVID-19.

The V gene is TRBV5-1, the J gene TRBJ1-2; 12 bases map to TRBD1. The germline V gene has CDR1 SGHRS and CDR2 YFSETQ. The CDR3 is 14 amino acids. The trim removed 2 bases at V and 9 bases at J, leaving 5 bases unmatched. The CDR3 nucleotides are TGCGCCAGCAGCTTCGGGACAGGGGGCATCAGCTACACCTTC. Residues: CASSFGTGGISYTF.

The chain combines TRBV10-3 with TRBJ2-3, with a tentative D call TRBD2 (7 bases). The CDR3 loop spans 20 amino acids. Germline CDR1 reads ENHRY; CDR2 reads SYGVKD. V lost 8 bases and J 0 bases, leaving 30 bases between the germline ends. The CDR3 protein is CAISMRSGGGTQTSTDTQYF. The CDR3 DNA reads TGTGCCATCTCTATGAGGAGTGGGGGGGGCACCCAGACTAGCACAGATACGCAGTATTTT.

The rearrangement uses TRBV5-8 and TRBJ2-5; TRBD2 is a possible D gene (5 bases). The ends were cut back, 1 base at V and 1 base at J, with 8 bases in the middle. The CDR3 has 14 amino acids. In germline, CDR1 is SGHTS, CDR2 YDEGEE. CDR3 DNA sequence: TGTGCCAGCAGCTTGTCCGGAGGCCAAGAGACCCAGTACTTC. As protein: CASSLSGGQETQYF.

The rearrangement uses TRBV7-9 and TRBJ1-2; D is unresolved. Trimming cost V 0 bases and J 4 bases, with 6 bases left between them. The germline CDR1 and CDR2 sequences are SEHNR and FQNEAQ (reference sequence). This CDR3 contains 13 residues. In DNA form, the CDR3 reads TGTGCCAGCAGCTTAGCGGCAAGCTATGGCTACACCTTC. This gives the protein CASSLAASYGYTF.

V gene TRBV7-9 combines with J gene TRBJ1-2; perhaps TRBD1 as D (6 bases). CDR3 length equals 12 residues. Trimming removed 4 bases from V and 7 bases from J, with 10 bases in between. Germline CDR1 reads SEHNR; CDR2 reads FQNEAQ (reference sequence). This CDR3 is CASSSGASGYTF. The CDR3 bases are TGTGCCAGCAGCTCAGGGGCTAGTGGCTACACCTTC. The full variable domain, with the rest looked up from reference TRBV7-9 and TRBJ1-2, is DTGVSQNPRHKITKRGQNVTFRCDPISEHNRLYWYRQTLGQGPEFLTYFQNEAQLEKSRLLSDRFSAERPKGSFSTLEIQRTEQGDSAMYLCASSSGASGYTFGSGTRLTVV.

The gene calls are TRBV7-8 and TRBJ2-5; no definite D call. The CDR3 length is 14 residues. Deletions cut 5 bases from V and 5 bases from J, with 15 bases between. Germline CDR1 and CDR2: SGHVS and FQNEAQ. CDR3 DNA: TGTGCCAGCAGCCCGACGACTCGCTCGGAGACCCAGTACTTC. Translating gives CASSPTTRSETQYF.

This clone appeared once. CDR3 in DNA: TGTGCCAGCTCACCACCGGCGGACTATGGCTACACCTTC. Its protein is CASSPPADYGYTF. The chain couples TRBV18 to TRBJ1-2, with D unclear. There are 13 residues in the CDR3. Germline-derived CDR1 and CDR2 are KGHSH and LQKENI. The V end was cut by 0 bases, the J end by 3 bases, with 5 bases between.

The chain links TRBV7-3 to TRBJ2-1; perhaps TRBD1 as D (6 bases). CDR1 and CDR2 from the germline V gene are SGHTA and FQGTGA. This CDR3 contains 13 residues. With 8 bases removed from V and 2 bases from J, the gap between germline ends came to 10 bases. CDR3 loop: CASARGTYNEQFF. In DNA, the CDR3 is TGTGCCAGCGCGAGGGGGACCTACAATGAGCAGTTCTTC.

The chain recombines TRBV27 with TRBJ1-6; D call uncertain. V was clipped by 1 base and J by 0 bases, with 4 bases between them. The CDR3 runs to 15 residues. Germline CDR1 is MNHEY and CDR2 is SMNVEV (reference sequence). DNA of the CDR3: TGTGCCAGCAGTTTATATAGCTCCTATAATTCACCCCTCCACTTT. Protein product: CASSLYSSYNSPLHF.

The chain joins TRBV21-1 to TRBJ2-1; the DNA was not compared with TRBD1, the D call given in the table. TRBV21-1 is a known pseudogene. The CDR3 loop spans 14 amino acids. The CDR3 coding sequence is TGTGCCAGCAGCAATCCCAGGGCCTACAATGAGCAGTTCTTC. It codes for CASSNPRAYNEQFF.

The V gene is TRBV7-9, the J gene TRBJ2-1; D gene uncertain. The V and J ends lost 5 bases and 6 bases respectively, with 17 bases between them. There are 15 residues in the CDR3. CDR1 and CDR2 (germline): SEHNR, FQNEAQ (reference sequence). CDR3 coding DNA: TGTGCCAGCAGCCCGAAACCCCGACTCGGCAATGAGCAGTTCTTC. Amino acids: CASSPKPRLGNEQFF.